This TCR beta chain was identified during a study of cytomegalovirus exposure and HLA in healthy donors. Study-wide context: From about 179 million T cells, an earlier analysis saw approximately 110 million unique TCR beta sequences. Early released data comprised 80 million to 100 million unique TCRs from HLA-typed donors.

PCR involved 60 Vbeta and 13 Jbeta primers. Profiled with immunoSEQ multiplex PCR; TCRdb holds only in-frame clones, not every one. The table includes fewer than 120,000 clones, approximately 83% detected once. The germline V and J ends were trimmed by 2 bases and 8 bases, with 4 bases remaining between them. The CDR3 length is 11 residues. Germline V gene lookup returns CDR1 SEHNR and CDR2 FQNEAQ (reference sequence). The TCR was taken from a man aged 35 to 55 in good health and CMV-seronegative. This sequence joins TRBV7-9 and TRBJ2-1, with D unclear. Specimen: PBMCs. The CDR3 DNA follows: TGTGCCAGCAGCTTATTAGATGAGCAGTTCTTC. Translation gives CASSLLDEQFF.